The 9 T cell receptor beta chains below come from one sample, sequenced in a study of cytomegalovirus exposure and HLA in healthy donors. Primers included in the PCR were 60 Vbeta and 13 Jbeta primers. Some clones are missing from TCRdb's copy, which holds only in-frame ones; the method was immunoSEQ multiplex PCR. In the table there are 100,000 or so clones, about 80% of which are singletons. The sequenced sample consisted of PBMCs. Receptors were obtained from a man aged 25 to 45 in good health and CMV-seronegative.

DNA of the CDR3: TGCGCCAGCAGCCAAGAAGTCGGGAGCGGCTACACCTTC. Protein: CASSQEVGSGYTF. The chain has TRBV4-3 and TRBJ1-2; no reliable D call. V lost 0 bases and J lost 8, with 10 bases in between. Germline V lookup: CDR1 LGHNA, CDR2 YSLEER. The CDR3 is 13 amino acids.

The rearrangement links TRBV7-6 to TRBJ2-2, with D maybe TRBD2 (6 bases). CDR3 length: 15 amino acids. The germline V gene encodes CDR1 SGHVS and CDR2 FNYEAQ. With 5 bases removed from V and 5 bases from J, the gap between germline ends came to 15 bases. The CDR3 sequence is CASSPTAGRTGELFF. The CDR3 DNA reads TGTGCCAGCAGCCCCACGGCTGGGAGGACCGGGGAGCTGTTTTTT.

This clone was seen a single time. The gene calls are TRBV30 and TRBJ1-2; 11 bases align to TRBD1. This CDR3 spans 14 amino acids. Trimming removed 3 bases from V and 8 bases from J; junction bases left unmatched: 8. CDR1 and CDR2 (germline): GTSNPN, SVGIG (reference sequence). For the CDR3, the DNA is TGTGCCTGGAGCTCGGGACAGGGGGGATTGGGCTACACCTTC. Encoded protein: CAWSSGQGGLGYTF.

This chain uses TRBV28 with TRBJ2-5, with 7 bases aligning to TRBD1. V lost 5 bases, J lost 4 bases, and 10 bases stayed unmatched. Germline CDR1 reads MDHEN; CDR2 reads SYDVKM. The CDR3 covers 15 residues. The CDR3 loop reads CASSTEDRLGETQYF. The CDR3 DNA reads as TGTGCCAGCAGTACCGAGGACAGGTTGGGAGAGACCCAGTACTTC.

This chain connects TRBV6-5 to TRBJ2-5; tentatively, D is TRBD2 (5 bases). Germline V gene lookup returns CDR1 MNHEY and CDR2 SVGAGI. V was trimmed by 4 bases and J by 7 bases, leaving 19 bases between them. The length of the CDR3 is 15 residues. The CDR3 DNA sequence: TGTGCCAGCAGTTGGATCGGGCTAAGCGGAGGGACCCAGTACTTC. Its protein is CASSWIGLSGGTQYF.

The rearrangement uses TRBV7-2 and TRBJ2-3; 9 bases agree with TRBD2. Germline V CDR1 and CDR2: SGHTA, FQGNSA. The CDR3 is 16 amino acids. After removal of 1 base from V and 5 bases from J, the junction contained 7 bases not matched to a gene. CDR3 sequence (DNA): TGTGCCAGCAGCTTAGGCGGCGGGGGGGCCGGAGATACGCAGTATTTT. Residues: CASSLGGGGAGDTQYF. Full variable domain (remainder filled in from reference TRBV7-2 and TRBJ2-3): GAGVSQSPSNKVTEKGKDVELRCDPISGHTALYWYRQSLGQGLEFLIYFQGNSAPDKSGLPSDRFSAERTGGSVSTLTIQRTQQEDSAVYLCASSLGGGGAGDTQYFGPGTRLTVL.

Concerning this clone: Other nucleotide sequences in the sample specify the same CDR3. The chain employs TRBV6-6 and TRBJ1-2, with 11 bases fitting TRBD1. V shed 5 bases, J shed 6 bases, and the junction held 8 bases outside the gene matches. Germline V gene sequence: CDR1 MNHNY, CDR2 SVGAGI (reference sequence). The CDR3 totals 15 residues. CDR3 in amino acids: CASSGSLGQGDGYTF. The CDR3 DNA reads as TGTGCCAGCAGTGGATCTCTGGGACAGGGGGATGGCTACACCTTC.

The V gene is TRBV18, the J gene TRBJ1-1; the D is unclear. V lost 1 base and J lost 10, with 16 bases in between. The CDR3 has 14 residues. The germline V gene encodes CDR1 KGHSH and CDR2 LQKENI. CDR3 residues: CASSPQPGRDRAFF. CDR3 in DNA: TGTGCCAGCTCACCACAACCCGGACGGGATCGAGCTTTCTTT.

The CDR3 region has the DNA TGTGCCAGTGGGAGGGCGTACAGGTCGGACGGCTACACCTTC. It is translated as CASGRAYRSDGYTF. This chain connects TRBV19 to TRBJ1-2; the D gene is possibly TRBD1 (5 bases). CDR1 is LNHDA and CDR2 is SQIVND in the germline V gene (reference sequence). This CDR3 comprises 14 residues. The V end was cut by 8 bases, the J end by 8 bases, with 21 bases between.